The TCR beta chain under discussion was sequenced for a study of cytomegalovirus exposure and HLA in healthy donors. For the study at large: Counted in an early data release were about 80 million unique TCRs from HLA-typed donors. Study-level results: Another analysis was done later, and it associated fewer than 20,000 TCR beta sequences with HLA alleles at 0.05 false discovery rate.

The table lists this clone with a few counts. The antigen is undetermined. The PCR had 60 Vbeta and 13 Jbeta primers. Profiling relied on immunoSEQ multiplex PCR, and the TCRdb table lists in-frame clones only, not all of them. In the table there are around 86,000 clones, 70% to 80% of which are singletons. This receptor was obtained from a man in his fifties or sixties in good health and CMV-seropositive. The sequenced sample was PBMCs.

The DNA for the CDR3 is TGTGCCAGCAGCTTAGCGTTTAGCGGGGGCTACGAGCAGTACTTC. It encodes CASSLAFSGGYEQYF. V usage is TRBV7-2 and J usage is TRBJ2-7, with TRBD2 matching 9 bases. Unmatched junction bases numbered 3, after V lost 0 bases and J lost 3 bases. The CDR3 loop spans 15 amino acids. The germline V gene has CDR1 SGHTA and CDR2 FQGNSA.